This TCR beta chain stems from a study of stem cell transplantation in POMP-related autoinflammatory disease. Broader study findings: In PRAID patients, the number of distinct TRB V-J gene pairings was restricted.

CDR3 length equals 15 residues. CDR1 is SGHVS, CDR2 FQNEAQ, per germline. Trimming took 1 base from V and 6 from J, leaving 13 bases between them. Note on this clone: Its antigen is undetermined.

The method was immunoSEQ multiplex PCR; TCRdb's version includes in-frame clones alone and lacks a portion of them. The sample holds about 26,000 clones; roughly 80% are singletons and the top ten take around 2.5%. The V call is TRBV7-8, the J call TRBJ2-1, with a possible D match to TRBD1 (5 bases). The receptor was derived from a human donor with POMP-related autoinflammation and immune dysregulation (PRAID). The sample consisted of CD4+ T cells from PBMCs, taken before stem cell transplantation. The CDR3 region has the DNA TGTGCCAGCAGCTTAGGGCAAAGGGGCATCAATGAGCAGTTCTTC. It encodes CASSLGQRGINEQFF.